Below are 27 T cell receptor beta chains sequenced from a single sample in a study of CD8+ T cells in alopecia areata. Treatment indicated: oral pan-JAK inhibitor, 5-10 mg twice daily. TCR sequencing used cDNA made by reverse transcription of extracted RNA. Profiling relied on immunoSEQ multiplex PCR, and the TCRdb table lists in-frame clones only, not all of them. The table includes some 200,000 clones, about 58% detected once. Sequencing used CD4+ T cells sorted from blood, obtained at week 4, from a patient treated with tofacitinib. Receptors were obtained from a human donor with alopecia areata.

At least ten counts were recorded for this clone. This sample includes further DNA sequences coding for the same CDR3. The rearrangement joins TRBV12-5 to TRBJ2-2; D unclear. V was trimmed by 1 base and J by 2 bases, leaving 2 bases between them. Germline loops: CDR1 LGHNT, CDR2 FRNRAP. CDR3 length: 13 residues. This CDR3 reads CASGLDNTGELFF. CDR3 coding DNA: TGTGCTAGTGGTTTGGACAACACCGGGGAGCTGTTTTTT. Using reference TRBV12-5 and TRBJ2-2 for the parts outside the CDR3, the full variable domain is DARVTQTPRHKVTEMGQEVTMRCQPILGHNTVFWYRQTMMQGLELLAYFRNRAPLDDSGMPKDRFSAEMPDATLATLKIQPSEPRDSAVYFCASGLDNTGELFFGEGSRLTVL.

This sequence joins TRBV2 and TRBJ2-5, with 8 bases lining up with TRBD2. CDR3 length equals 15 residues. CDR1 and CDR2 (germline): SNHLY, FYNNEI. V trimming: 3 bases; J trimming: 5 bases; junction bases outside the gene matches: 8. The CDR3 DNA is TGTGCCAGCAGTGAGGTGTTAGCGGGACTTGAGACCCAGTACTTC. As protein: CASSEVLAGLETQYF.

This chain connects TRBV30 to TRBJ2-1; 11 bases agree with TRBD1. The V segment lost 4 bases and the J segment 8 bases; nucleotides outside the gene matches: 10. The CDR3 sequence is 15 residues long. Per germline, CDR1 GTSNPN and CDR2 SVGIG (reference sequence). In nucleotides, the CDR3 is TGTGCCTGGACCTCCGGGACAGGGGGTCATCATGAGCAGTTCTTC. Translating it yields CAWTSGTGGHHEQFF. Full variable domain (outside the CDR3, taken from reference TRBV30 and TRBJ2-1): SQTIHQWPATLVQPVGSPLSLECTVEGTSNPNLYWYRQAAGRGLQLLFYSVGIGQISSEVPQNLSASRPQDRQFILSSKKLLLSDSGFYLCAWTSGTGGHHEQFFGPGTRLTVL.

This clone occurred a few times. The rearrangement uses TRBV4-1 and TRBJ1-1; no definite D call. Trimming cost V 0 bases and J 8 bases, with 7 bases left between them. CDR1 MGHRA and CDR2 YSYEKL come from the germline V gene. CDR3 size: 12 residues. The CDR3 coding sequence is TGCGCCAGCAGCCAAGAATCCAAAGAAGCTTTCTTT. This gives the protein CASSQESKEAFF.

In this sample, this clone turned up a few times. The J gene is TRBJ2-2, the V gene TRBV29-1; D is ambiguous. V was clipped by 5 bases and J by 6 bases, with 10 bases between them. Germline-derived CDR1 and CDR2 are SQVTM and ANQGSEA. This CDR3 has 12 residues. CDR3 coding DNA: TGCAGCGTTTCCGCGGCAGCCGGGGAGCTGTTTTTT. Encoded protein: CSVSAAAGELFF.

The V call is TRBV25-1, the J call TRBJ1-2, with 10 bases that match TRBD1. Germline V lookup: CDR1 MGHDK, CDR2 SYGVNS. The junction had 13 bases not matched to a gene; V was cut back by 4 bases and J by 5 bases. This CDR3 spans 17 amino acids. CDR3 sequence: CASSGRDRGLLGYGYTF. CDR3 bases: TGTGCCAGCAGTGGCCGGGACAGGGGCTTACTCGGGTATGGCTACACCTTC.

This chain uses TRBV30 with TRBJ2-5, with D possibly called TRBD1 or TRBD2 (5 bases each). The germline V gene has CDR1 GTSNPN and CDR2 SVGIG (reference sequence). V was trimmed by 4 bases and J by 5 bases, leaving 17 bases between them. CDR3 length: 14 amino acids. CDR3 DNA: TGTGCCTGGACTCGGGGACGCTCGGGGGAGACCCAGTACTTC. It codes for CAWTRGRSGETQYF.

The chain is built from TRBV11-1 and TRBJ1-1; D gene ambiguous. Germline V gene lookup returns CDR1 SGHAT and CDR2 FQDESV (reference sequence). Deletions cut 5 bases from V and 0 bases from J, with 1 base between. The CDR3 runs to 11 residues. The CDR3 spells CASSLNTEAFF. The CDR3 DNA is TGTGCCAGCAGCCTGAACACTGAAGCTTTCTTT.

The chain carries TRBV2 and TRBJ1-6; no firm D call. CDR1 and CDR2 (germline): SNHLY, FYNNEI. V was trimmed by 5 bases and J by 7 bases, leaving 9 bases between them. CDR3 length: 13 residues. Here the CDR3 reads CASSRVLNSPLHF. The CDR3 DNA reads TGTGCCAGCAGTCGGGTTCTGAATTCACCCCTCCACTTT.

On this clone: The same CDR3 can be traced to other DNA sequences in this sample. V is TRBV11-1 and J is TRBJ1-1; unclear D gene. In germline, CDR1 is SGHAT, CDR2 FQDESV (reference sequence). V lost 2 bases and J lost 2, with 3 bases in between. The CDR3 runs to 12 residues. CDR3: CASSLRNTEAFF. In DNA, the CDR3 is TGTGCCAGCAGCTTAAGAAACACTGAAGCTTTCTTT.

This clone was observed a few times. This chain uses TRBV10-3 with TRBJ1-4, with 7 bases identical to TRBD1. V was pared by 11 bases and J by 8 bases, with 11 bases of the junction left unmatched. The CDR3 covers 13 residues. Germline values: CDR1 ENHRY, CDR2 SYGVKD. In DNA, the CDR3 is TGTGCCCCAAAGACACGAGGGGGCGAAAAACTGTTTTTT. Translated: CAPKTRGGEKLFF.

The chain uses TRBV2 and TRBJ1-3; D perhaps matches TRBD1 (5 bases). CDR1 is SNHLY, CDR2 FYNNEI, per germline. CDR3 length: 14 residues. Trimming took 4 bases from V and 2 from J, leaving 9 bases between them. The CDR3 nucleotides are TGTGCCAGCAGTGTGGAGGGACCTGGAAACACCATATATTTT. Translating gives CASSVEGPGNTIYF.

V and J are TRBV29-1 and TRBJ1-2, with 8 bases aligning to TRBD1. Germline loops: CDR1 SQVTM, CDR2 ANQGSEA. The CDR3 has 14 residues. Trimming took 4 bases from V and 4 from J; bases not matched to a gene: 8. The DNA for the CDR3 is TGCAGCGTTGCTTACGGACAGGGTGGCTATGGCTACACCTTC. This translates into CSVAYGQGGYGYTF.

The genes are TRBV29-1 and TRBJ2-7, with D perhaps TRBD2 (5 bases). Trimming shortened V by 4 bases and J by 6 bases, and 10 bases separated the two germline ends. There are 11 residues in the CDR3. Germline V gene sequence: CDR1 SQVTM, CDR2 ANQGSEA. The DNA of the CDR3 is TGCAGCGTTGTTTCAACTAGCGAGCAGTACTTC. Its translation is CSVVSTSEQYF.

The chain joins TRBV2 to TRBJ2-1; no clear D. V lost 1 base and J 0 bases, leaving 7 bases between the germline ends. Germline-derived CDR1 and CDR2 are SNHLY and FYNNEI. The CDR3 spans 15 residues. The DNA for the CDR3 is TGTGCCAGCAGTGAAGAGGTACACTCCTACAATGAGCAGTTCTTC. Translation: CASSEEVHSYNEQFF.

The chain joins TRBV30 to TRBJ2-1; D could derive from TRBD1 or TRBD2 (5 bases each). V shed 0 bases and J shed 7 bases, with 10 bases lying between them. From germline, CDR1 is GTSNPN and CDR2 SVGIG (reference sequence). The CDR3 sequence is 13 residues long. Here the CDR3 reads CAWSVRGGNEQFF. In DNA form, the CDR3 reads TGTGCCTGGAGTGTCCGTGGGGGTAATGAGCAGTTCTTC.

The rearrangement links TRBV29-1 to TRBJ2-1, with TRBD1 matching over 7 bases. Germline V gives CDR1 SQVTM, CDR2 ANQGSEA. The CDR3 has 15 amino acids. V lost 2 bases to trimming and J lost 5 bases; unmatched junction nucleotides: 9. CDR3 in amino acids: CSVELPTGSDNEQFF. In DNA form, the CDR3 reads TGCAGCGTTGAACTACCGACAGGGTCGGACAATGAGCAGTTCTTC.

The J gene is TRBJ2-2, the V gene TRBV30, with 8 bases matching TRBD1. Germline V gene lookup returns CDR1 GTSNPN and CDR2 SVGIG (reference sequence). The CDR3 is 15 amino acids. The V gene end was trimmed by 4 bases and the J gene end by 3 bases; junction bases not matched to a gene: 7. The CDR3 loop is CAWKNRGTYTGELFF. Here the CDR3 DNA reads TGTGCCTGGAAAAACAGGGGGACTTACACCGGGGAGCTGTTTTTT.

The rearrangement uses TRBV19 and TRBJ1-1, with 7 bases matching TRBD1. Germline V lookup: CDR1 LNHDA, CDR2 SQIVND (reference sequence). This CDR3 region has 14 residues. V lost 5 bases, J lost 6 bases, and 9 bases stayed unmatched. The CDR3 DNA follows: TGTGCCAGTAGTTCCGACAGGGCGAGCGCTGAAGCTTTCTTT. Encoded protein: CASSSDRASAEAFF.

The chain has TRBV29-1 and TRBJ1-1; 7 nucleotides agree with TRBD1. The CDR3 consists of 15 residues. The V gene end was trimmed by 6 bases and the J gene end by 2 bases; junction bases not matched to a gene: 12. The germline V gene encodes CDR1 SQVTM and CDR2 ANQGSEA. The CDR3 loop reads CSVHGTVFGNTEAFF. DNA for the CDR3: TGCAGCGTCCACGGGACAGTTTTTGGAAACACTGAAGCTTTCTTT.

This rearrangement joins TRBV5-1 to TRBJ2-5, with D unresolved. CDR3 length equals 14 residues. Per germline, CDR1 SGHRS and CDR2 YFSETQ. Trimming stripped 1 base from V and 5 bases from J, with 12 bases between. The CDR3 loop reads CASSLLTSRETQYF. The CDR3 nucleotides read TGCGCCAGCAGCTTGCTGACCTCGCGGGAGACCCAGTACTTC.

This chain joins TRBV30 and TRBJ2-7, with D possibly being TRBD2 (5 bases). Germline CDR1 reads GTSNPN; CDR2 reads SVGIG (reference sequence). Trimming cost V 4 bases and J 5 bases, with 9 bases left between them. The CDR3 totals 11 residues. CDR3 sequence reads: CAWTTSDEQYF. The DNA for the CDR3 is TGTGCCTGGACTACTAGTGACGAGCAGTACTTC. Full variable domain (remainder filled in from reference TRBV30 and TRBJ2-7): SQTIHQWPATLVQPVGSPLSLECTVEGTSNPNLYWYRQAAGRGLQLLFYSVGIGQISSEVPQNLSASRPQDRQFILSSKKLLLSDSGFYLCAWTTSDEQYFGPGTRLTVT.

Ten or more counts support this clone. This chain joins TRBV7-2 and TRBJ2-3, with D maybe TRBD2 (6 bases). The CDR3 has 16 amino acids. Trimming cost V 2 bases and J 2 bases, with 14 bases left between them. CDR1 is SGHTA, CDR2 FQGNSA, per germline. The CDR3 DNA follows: TGTGCCAGCAGCTTAAGGTTGGGAGGATTCACAGATACGCAGTATTTT. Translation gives CASSLRLGGFTDTQYF.

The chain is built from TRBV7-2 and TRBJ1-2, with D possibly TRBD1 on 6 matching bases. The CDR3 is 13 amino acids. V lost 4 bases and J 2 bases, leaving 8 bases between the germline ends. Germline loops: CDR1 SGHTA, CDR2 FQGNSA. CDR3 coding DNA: TGTGCCAGCAGCTCCACAGGGAACTATGGCTACACCTTC. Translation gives CASSSTGNYGYTF.

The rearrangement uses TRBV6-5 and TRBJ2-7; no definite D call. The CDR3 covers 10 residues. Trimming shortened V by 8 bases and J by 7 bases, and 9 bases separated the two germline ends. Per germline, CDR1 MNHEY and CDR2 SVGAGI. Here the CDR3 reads CASGFTEQYF. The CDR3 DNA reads TGTGCCAGCGGGTTCACGGAGCAGTACTTC.

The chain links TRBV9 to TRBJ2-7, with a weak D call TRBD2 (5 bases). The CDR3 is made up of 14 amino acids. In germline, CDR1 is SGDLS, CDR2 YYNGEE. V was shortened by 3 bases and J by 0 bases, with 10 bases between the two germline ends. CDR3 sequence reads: CASSAIGDSYEQYF. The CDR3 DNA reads TGTGCCAGCAGCGCGATCGGGGACTCCTACGAGCAGTACTTC. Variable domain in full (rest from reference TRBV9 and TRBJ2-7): DSGVTQTPKHLITATGQRVTLRCSPRSGDLSVYWYQQSLDQGLQFLIQYYNGEERAKGNILERFSAQQFPDLHSELNLSSLELGDSALYFCASSAIGDSYEQYFGPGTRLTVT.

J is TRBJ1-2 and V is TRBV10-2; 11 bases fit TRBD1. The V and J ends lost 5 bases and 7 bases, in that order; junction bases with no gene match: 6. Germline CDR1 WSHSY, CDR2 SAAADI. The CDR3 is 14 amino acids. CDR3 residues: CASSKPGQGVGYTF. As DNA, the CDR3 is TGCGCCAGCAGTAAACCGGGACAGGGGGTTGGCTACACCTTC.